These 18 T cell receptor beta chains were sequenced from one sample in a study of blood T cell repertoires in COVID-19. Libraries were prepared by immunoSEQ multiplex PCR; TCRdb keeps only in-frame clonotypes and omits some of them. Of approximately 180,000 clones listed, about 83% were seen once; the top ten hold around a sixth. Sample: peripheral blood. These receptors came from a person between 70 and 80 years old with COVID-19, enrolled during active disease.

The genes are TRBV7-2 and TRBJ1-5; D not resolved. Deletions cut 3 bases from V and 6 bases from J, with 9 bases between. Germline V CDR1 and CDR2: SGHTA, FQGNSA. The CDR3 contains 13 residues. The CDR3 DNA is TGTGCCAGCAGCTTGTGGGAGAGTCAGCCCCAGCATTTT. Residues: CASSLWESQPQHF.

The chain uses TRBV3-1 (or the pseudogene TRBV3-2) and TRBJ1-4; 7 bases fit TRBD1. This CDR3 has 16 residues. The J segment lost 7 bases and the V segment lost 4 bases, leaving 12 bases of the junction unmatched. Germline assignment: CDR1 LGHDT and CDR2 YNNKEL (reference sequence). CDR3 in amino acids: CASSPLTGQKIEKLFF. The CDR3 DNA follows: TGTGCCAGCAGCCCTCTAACGGGACAGAAGATTGAAAAACTGTTTTTT.

CDR3 residues: CSVEGLASGVGPYEQYF. In nucleotides, the CDR3 is TGCAGCGTTGAAGGGCTGGCTAGCGGGGTGGGCCCCTACGAGCAGTACTTC. This chain uses TRBV29-1 with TRBJ2-7; 9 bases agree with TRBD2. Losses at the gene ends were 1 base for V and 2 bases for J; bases not matched to a gene: 12. The CDR3 length is 17 residues. CDR1 and CDR2 from the germline V gene are SQVTM and ANQGSEA.

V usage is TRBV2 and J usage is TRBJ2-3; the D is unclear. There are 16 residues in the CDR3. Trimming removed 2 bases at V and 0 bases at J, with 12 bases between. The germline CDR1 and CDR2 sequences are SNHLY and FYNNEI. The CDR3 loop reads CASSELGRSSTDTQYF. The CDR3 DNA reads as TGTGCCAGCAGTGAATTGGGCAGATCTAGCACAGATACGCAGTATTTT.

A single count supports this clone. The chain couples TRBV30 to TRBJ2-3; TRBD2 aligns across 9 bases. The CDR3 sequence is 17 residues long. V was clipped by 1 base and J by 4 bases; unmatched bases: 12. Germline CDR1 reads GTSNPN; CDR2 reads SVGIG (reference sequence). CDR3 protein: CAWSEFRLAGTSDTQYF. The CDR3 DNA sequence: TGTGCCTGGAGTGAGTTTCGCCTAGCGGGAACATCAGATACGCAGTATTTT.

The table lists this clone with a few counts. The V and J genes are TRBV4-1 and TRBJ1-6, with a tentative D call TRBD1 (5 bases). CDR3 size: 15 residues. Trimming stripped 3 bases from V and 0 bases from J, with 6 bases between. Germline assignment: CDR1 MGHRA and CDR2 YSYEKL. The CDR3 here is CASSQTDSYNSPLHF. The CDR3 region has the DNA TGCGCCAGCAGCCAGACAGACTCCTATAATTCACCCCTCCACTTT.

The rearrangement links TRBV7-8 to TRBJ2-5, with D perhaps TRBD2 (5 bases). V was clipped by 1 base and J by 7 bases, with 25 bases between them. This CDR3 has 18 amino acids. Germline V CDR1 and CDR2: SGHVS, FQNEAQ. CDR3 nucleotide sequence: TGTGCCAGCAGCTTAGGGGTGCGCGGTACGGAGGCTTTTCGGACCCAGTACTTC. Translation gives CASSLGVRGTEAFRTQYF.

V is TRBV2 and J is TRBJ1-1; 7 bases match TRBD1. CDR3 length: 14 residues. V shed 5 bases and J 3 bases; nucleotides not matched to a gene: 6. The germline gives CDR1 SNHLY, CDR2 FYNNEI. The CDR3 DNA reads TGTGCCAGCAGTATAGTCAGGGGGGACACTGAAGCTTTCTTT. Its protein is CASSIVRGDTEAFF.

CDR3 in DNA: TGCGCCAGCAGCTTGGCCGGGACAGGGGAGGAAAAACTGTTTTTT. Translating it yields CASSLAGTGEEKLFF. The chain is built from TRBV5-1 and TRBJ1-4; 10 bases align to TRBD1. The J segment lost 8 bases and the V segment lost 0 bases, leaving 4 bases of the junction unmatched. The CDR3 is made up of 15 amino acids. Germline V gives CDR1 SGHRS, CDR2 YFSETQ.

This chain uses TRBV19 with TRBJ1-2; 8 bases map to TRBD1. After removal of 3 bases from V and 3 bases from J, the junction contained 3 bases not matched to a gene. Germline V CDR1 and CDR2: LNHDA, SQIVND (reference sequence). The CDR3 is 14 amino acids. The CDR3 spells CASSIRQGHYGYTF. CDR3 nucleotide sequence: TGTGCCAGTAGTATCCGACAGGGGCACTATGGCTACACCTTC.

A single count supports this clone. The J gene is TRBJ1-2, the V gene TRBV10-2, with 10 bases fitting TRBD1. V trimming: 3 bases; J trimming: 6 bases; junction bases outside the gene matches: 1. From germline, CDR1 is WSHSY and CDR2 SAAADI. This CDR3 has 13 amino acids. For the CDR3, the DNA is TGCGCCAGCAGTGAAGGACAGGGGGATGGCTACACCTTC. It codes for CASSEGQGDGYTF.

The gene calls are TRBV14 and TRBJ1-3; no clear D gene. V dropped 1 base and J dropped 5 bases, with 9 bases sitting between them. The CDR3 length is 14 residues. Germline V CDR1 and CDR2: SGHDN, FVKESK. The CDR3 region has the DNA TGTGCCAGCAGCCAAGTGCGAGGAAGAAACACCATATATTTT. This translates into CASSQVRGRNTIYF.

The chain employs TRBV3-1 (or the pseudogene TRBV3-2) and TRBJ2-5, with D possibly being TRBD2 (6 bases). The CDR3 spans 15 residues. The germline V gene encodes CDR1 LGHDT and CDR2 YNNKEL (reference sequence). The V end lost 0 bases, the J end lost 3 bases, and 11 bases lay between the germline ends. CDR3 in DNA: TGTGCCAGCAGCCAAGATTTAGGGGAGGAAGAGACCCAGTACTTC. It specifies CASSQDLGEEETQYF.

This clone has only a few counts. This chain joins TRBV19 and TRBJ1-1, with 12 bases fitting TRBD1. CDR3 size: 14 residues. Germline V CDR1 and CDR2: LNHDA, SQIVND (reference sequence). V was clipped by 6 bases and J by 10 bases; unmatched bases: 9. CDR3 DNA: TGTGCCAGTAGGCCGGGACAGGGGGCAGTGGGAGCTTTCTTT. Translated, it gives CASRPGQGAVGAFF. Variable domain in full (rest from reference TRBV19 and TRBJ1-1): DGGITQSPKYLFRKEGQNVTLSCEQNLNHDAMYWYRQDPGQGLRLIYYSQIVNDFQKGDIAEGYSVSREKKESFPLTVTSAQKNPTAFYLCASRPGQGAVGAFFGQGTRLTVV.

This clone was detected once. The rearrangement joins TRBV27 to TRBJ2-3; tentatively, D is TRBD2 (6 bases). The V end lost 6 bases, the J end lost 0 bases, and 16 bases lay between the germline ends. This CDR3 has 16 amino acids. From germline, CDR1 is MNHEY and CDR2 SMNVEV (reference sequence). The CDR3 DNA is TGTGCCAGCAGGAGGAGGGGCAGAACTAGCACAGATACGCAGTATTTT. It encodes CASRRRGRTSTDTQYF.

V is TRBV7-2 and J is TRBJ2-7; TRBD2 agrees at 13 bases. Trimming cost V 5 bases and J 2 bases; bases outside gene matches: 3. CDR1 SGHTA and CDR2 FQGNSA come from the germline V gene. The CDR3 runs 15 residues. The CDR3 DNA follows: TGTGCCAGCAGCCCGGGACTAGCGGGGCCCTACGAGCAGTACTTC. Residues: CASSPGLAGPYEQYF.

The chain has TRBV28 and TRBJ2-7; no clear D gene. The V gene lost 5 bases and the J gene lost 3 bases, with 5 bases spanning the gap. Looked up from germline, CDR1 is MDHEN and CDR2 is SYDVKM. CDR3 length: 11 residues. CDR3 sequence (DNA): TGTGCCAGCAGTATCAACTACGAGCAGTACTTC. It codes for CASSINYEQYF.

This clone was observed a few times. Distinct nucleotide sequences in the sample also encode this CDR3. The chain's CDR3 is CSVLDEKLFF. The CDR3 bases are TGCAGCGTCCTTGATGAAAAACTGTTTTTT. This chain links TRBV29-1 with TRBJ1-4; D ambiguous. Germline values: CDR1 SQVTM, CDR2 ANQGSEA. The CDR3 spans 10 residues. V lost 6 bases and J lost 6, with 5 bases in between.